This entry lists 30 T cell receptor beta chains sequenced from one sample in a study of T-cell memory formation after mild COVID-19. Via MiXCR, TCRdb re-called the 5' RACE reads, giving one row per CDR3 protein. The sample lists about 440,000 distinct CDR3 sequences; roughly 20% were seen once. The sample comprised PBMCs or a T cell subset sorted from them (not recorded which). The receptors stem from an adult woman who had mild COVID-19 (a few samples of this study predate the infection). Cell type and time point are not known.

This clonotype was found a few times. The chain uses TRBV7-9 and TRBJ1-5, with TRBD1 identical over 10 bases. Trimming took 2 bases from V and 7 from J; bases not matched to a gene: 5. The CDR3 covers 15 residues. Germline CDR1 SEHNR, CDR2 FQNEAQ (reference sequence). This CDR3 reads CASSLSTGGRQPQHF. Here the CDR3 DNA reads TGTGCCAGCAGCTTATCGACAGGGGGCCGGCAGCCCCAGCATTTT.

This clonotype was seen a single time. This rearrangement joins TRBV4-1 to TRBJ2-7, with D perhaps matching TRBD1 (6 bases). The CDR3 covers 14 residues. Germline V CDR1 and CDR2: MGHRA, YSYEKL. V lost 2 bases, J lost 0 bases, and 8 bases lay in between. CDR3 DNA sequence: TGCGCCAGCAGCCAACCAGGGGCCTCCTACGAGCAGTACTTC. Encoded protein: CASSQPGASYEQYF.

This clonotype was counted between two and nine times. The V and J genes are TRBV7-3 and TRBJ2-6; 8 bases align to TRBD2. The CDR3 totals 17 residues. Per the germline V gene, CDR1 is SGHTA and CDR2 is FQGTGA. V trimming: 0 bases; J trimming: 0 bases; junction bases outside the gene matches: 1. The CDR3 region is CASSLTGTSSGANVLTF. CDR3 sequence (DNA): TGTGCCAGCAGCTTAACAGGGACTAGCTCTGGGGCCAACGTCCTGACTTTC.

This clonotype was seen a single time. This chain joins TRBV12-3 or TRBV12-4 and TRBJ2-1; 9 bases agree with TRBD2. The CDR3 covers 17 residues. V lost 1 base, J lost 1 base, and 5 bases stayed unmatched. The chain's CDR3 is CASSLDLSGSSYNEQFF. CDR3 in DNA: TGTGCCAGCAGTTTAGACCTTAGCGGGAGTTCCTACAATGAGCAGTTCTTC.

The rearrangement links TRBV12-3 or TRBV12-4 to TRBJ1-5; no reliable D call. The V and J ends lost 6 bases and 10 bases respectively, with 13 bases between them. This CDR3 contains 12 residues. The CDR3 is CASSSGVNPQHF. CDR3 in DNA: TGTGCCAGCAGCAGCGGCGTCAACCCCCAGCATTTT.

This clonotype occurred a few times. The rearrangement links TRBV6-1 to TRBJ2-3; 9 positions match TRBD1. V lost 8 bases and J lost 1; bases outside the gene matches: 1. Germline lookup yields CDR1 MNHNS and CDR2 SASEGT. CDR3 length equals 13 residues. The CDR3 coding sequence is TGTGCCAGCCGGGACAGGGGCACAGATACGCAGTATTTT. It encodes CASRDRGTDTQYF.

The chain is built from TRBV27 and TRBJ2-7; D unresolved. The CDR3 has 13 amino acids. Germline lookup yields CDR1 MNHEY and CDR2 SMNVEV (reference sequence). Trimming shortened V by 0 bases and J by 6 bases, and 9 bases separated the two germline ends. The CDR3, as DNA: TGTGCCAGCAGTTTATCTTGGGAATCCGAGCAGTACTTC. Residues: CASSLSWESEQYF.

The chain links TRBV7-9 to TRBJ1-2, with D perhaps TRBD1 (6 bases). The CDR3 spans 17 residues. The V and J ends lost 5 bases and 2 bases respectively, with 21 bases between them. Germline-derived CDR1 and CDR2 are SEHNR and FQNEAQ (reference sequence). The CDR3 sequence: CASSPGPRDNANYGYTF. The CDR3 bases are TGTGCCAGCAGCCCTGGTCCGAGGGACAACGCCAACTATGGCTACACCTTC.

CDR3 amino acids: CASSRTTDRGLNEKLFF. The CDR3 DNA is TGCGCCAGCAGCCGCACGACGGACAGGGGGCTTAATGAAAAACTGTTTTTT. This chain joins TRBV4-3 and TRBJ1-4; the match to TRBD1 covers 11 bases. Per germline, CDR1 LGHNA and CDR2 YSLEER. V was pared by 4 bases and J by 4 bases, with 8 bases of the junction left unmatched. This CDR3 has 17 residues.

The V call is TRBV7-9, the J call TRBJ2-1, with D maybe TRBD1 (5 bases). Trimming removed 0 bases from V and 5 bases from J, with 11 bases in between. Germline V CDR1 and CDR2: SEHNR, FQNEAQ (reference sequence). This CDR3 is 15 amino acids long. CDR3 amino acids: CASSLAIRVHNEQFF. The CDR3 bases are TGTGCCAGCAGCTTAGCCATCAGGGTCCACAATGAGCAGTTCTTC.

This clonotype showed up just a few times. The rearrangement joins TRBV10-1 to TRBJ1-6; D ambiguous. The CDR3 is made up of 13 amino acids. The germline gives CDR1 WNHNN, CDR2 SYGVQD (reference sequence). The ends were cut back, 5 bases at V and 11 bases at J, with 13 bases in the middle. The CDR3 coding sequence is TGCGCCAGCAGTCTTCTCTGCGATACACCCCTCCACTTT. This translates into CASSLLCDTPLHF.

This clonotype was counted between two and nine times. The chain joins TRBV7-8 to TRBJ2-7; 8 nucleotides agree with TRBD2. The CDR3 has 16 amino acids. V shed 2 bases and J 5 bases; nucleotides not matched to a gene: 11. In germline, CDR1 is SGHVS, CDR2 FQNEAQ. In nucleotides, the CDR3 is TGTGCCAGCAGCTTACGCGCTAGCGGGCTAGGCCACGAGCAGTACTTC. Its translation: CASSLRASGLGHEQYF. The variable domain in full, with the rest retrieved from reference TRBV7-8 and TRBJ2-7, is GAGVSQSPRYKVAKRGQDVALRCDPISGHVSLFWYQQALGQGPEFLTYFQNEAQLDKSGLPSDRFFAERPEGSVSTLKIQRTQQEDSAVYLCASSLRASGLGHEQYFGPGTRLTVT.

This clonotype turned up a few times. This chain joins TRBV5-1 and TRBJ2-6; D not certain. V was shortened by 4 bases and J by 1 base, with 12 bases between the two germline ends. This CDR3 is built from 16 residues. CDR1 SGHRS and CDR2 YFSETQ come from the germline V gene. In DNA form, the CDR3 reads TGCGCCAGCAGCCCTTCATCGCTATCTGGGGCCAACGTCCTGACTTTC. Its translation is CASSPSSLSGANVLTF.

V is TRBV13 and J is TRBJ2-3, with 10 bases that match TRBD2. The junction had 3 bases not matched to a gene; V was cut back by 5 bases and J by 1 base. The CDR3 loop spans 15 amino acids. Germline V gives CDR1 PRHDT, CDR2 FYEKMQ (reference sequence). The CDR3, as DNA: TGTGCCAGCAGCCATAGCGGGGGGCGCACAGATACGCAGTATTTT. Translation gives CASSHSGGRTDTQYF.

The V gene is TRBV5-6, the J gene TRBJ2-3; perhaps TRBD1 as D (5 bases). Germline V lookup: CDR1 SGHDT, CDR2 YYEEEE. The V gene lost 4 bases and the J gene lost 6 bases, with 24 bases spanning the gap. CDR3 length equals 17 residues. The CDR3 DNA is TGTGCCAGCAGCGAATTCCTTGGGGCGGATCTCGGTGATACGCAGTATTTT. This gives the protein CASSEFLGADLGDTQYF.

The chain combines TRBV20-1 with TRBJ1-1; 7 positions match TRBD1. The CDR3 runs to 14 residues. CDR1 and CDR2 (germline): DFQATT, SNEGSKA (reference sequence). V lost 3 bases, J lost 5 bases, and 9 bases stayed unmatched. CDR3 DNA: TGCAGTGCTAGGGGGGACAGTAGGGAGACTGAAGCTTTCTTT. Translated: CSARGDSRETEAFF.

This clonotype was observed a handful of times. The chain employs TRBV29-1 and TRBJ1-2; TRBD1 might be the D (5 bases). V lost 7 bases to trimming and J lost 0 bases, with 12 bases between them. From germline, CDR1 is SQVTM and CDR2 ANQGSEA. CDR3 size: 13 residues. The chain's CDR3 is CSAGSRTNYGYTF. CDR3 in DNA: TGCAGCGCAGGGAGTCGGACTAACTATGGCTACACCTTC.

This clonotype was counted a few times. The CDR3 reads CASSSRTGLGTEAFF. The CDR3 DNA reads as TGTGCCAGCAGCTCCCGGACAGGGCTGGGAACTGAAGCTTTCTTT. The rearrangement links TRBV7-2 to TRBJ1-1; 8 bases are shared with TRBD1. J was trimmed by 5 bases and V by 4 bases; bases with no gene match: 9. Germline CDR1 reads SGHTA; CDR2 reads FQGNSA. This CDR3 comprises 15 residues.

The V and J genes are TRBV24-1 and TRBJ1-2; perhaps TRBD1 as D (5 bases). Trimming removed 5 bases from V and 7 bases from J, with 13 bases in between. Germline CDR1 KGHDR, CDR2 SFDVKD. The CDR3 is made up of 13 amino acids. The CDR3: CATSAAGNRGYTF. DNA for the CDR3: TGTGCCACCAGTGCGGCAGGGAATCGTGGCTACACCTTC.

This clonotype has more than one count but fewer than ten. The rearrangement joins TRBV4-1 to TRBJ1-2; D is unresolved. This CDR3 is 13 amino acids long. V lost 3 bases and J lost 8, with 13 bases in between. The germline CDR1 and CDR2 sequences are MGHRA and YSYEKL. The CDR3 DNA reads TGCGCCAGCAGCCAGTATGGGGTTCAGGGCTACACCTTC. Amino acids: CASSQYGVQGYTF.

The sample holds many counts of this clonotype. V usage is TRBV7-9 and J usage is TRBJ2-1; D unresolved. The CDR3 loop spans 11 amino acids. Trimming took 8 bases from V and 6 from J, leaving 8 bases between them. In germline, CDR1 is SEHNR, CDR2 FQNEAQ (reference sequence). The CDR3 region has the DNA TGTGCCAGCCAGCTCACCAATGAGCAGTTCTTC. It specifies CASQLTNEQFF.

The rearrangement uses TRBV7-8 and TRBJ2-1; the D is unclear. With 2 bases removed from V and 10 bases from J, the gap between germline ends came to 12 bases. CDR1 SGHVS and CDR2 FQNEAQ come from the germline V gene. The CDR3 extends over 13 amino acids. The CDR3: CASSLPRPREQFF. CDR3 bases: TGTGCCAGCAGCTTACCGAGGCCTCGCGAGCAGTTCTTC.

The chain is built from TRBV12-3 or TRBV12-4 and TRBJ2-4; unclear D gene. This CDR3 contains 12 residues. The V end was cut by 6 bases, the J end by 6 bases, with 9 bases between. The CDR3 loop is CASSIAVNIQYF. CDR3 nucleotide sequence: TGTGCCAGCAGCATAGCCGTAAACATTCAGTACTTC.

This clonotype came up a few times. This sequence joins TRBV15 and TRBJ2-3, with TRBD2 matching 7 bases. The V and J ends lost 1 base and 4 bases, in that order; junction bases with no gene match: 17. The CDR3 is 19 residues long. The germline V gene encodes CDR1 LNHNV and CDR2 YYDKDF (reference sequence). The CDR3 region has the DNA TGTGCCACCAGCAGAGTTCGGCGAGGGGCGCGCGGGGGATCAGATACGCAGTATTTT. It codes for CATSRVRRGARGGSDTQYF.

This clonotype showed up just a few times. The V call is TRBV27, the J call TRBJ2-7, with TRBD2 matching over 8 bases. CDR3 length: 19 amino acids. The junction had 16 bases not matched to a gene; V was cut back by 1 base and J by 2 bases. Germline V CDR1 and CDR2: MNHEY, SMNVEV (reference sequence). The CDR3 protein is CASSLYGSGDWKPTYEQYF. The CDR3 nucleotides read TGTGCCAGCAGTTTATATGGTAGCGGGGACTGGAAACCAACCTACGAGCAGTACTTC.

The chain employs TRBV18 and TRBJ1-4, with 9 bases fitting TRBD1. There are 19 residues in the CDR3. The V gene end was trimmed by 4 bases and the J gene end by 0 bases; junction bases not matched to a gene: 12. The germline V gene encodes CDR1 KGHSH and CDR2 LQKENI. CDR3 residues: CASSLSARTGVATNEKLFF. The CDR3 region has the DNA TGTGCCAGCTCACTCTCTGCCCGGACAGGGGTTGCAACTAATGAAAAACTGTTTTTT.

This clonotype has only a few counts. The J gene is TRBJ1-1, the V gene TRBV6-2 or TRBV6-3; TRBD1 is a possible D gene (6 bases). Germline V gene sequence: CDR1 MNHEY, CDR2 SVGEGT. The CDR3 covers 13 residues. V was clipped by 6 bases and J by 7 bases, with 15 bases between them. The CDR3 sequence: CASSSATGFEAFF. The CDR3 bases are TGTGCCAGCAGCTCCGCAACAGGGTTTGAAGCTTTCTTT.

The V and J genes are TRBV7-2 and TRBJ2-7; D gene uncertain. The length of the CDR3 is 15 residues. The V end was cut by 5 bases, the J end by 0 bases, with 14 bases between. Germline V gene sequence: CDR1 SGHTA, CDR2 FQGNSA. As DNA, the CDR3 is TGTGCCAGCAGCCCCGGACGGCGACGCTCCTACGAGCAGTACTTC. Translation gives CASSPGRRRSYEQYF. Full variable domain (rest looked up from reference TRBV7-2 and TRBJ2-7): GAGVSQSPSNKVTEKGKDVELRCDPISGHTALYWYRQSLGQGLEFLIYFQGNSAPDKSGLPSDRFSAERTGGSVSTLTIQRTQQEDSAVYLCASSPGRRRSYEQYFGPGTRLTVT.

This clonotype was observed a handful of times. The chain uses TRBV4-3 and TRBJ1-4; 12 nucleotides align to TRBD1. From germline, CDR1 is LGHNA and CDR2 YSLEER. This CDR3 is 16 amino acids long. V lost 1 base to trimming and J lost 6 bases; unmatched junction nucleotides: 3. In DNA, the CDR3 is TGCGCCAGCAGCCAAGGGGACAGGGGGCGGGATGAAAAACTGTTTTTT. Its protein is CASSQGDRGRDEKLFF.

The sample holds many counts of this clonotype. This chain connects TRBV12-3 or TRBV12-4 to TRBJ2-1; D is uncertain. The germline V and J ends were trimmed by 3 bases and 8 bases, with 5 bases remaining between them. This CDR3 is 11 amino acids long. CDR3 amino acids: CASSLVHEQFF. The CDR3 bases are TGTGCCAGCAGTTTGGTGCATGAGCAGTTCTTC.